The source of this T cell receptor (beta chain) is a study of long-term antiretroviral therapy in people with HIV. Run at survey level, the immunoSEQ assay was version v3.0. Generated by immunoSEQ multiplex PCR, the TCRdb table keeps only in-frame clones and is missing some. There are more than 20,000 clones in the sample; around 83% occur only once, and approximately 4.6% lies in the top ten. This clone has a handful of counts. Every specimen held between roughly 0.9-10 million cryopreserved PBMC. These were thawed and washed before DNA extraction. The length of the CDR3 is 17 residues. Germline assignment: CDR1 MNHEY and CDR2 SMNVEV (reference sequence). Losses at the gene ends were 6 bases for V and 5 bases for J; bases not matched to a gene: 13.

This rearrangement joins TRBV27 to TRBJ1-6; 7 bases are a match to TRBD1. Here the sequenced sample was unsorted PBMCs, taken 3 years after starting antiretroviral therapy. The clonotype originates from a young man with HIV. The CDR3 region has the DNA TGTGCCAGCAGCAGGGACAGTCTATGGTCGAATAATTCACCCCTCCACTTT. Protein: CASSRDSLWSNNSPLHF.